Following are 3 T cell receptor beta chains from one sample sequenced in a study of shared clonotypes between healthy human individuals. Assay used: immunoSEQ multiplex PCR; TCRdb lists only in-frame clones, some missing. Among around 700,000 clones, under 95% were seen once, and the ten largest hold 24%. Cells designated naive CD8 were CD45RO-negative and were positively selected for CCR7, with terminally differentiated effector memory CD45RA+ cells excluded. Input material: naive CD8+ T cells sorted from blood. These receptors all stem from a young man in good health.

The rearrangement joins TRBV4-1 to TRBJ1-2; D is perhaps TRBD1 (5 bases). CDR1 MGHRA and CDR2 YSYEKL come from the germline V gene. This CDR3 has 15 amino acids. The V end lost 1 base, the J end lost 3 bases, and 12 bases lay between the germline ends. This chain's CDR3 is CASSQVGVADYGYTF. CDR3 nucleotides: TGCGCCAGCAGCCAAGTGGGGGTTGCCGACTATGGCTACACCTTC.

The V and J genes are TRBV5-5 and TRBJ2-7, with D uncertain. Trimming took 0 bases from V and 4 from J, leaving 14 bases between them. Germline CDR1 is SGHKS and CDR2 is YYEKEE (reference sequence). This CDR3 is built from 15 residues. CDR3 DNA: TGTGCCAGCAGCTTGGGGGCCTTTTCAGAATACGAGCAGTACTTC. Residues: CASSLGAFSEYEQYF.

The chain has TRBV7-9 and TRBJ2-5, with D unresolved. This CDR3 region has 13 residues. The germline V and J ends were trimmed by 6 bases and 4 bases, with 12 bases remaining between them. CDR1 is SEHNR, CDR2 FQNEAQ, per germline (reference sequence). This CDR3 reads CASSLSTVETQYF. The CDR3, as DNA: TGTGCCAGCAGTCTTTCGACTGTAGAGACCCAGTACTTC.